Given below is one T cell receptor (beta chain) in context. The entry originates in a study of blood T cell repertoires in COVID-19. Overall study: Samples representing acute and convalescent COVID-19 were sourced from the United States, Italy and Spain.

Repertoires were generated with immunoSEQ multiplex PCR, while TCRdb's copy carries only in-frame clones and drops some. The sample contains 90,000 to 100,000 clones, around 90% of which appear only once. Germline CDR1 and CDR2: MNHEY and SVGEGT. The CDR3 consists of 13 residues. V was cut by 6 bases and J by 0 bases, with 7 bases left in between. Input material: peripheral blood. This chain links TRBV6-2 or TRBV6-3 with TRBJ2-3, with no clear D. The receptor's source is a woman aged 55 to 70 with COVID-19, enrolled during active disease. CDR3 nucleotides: TGTGCCAGCAGCCGCGGTAGCACAGATACGCAGTATTTT. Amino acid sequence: CASSRGSTDTQYF.